The 30 T cell receptor beta chains below were found in one sample sequenced in a study of blood T cell repertoires in COVID-19 (dated by TCRdb to the early 2020s). The library was prepared using the immunoSEQ multiplex PCR assay. The table was pulled from immuneACCESS by TCRdb, which kept in-frame rearrangements only. Such tables lose some clones; where checked, under half of the loss comes from unresolved V genes, and the rest has no known cause. Within this sample are 290,000 or so clones, with about four fifths of them counted one time only. Clones ranked in the top ten supply 5% of the sample. Sequencing input: PBMCs or T cells enriched from blood (not recorded which). The receptors come from a man between 35 and 55 years old who had been exposed to COVID-19.

The chain joins TRBV2 to TRBJ1-5, with D perhaps TRBD1 (5 bases). Per germline, CDR1 SNHLY and CDR2 FYNNEI. This CDR3 has 13 residues. The V gene lost 6 bases and the J gene lost 5 bases, with 11 bases spanning the gap. CDR3 DNA sequence: TGTGCCAGCAGGGACGGGACTGATCAGCCCCAGCATTTT. This translates into CASRDGTDQPQHF.

The chain recombines TRBV10-1 with TRBJ2-1; D gene ambiguous. The CDR3 covers 13 residues. Germline CDR1 WNHNN, CDR2 SYGVQD (reference sequence). Trimming removed 3 bases from V and 4 bases from J, with 7 bases in between. The CDR3 loop is CASSETSYNEQFF. In nucleotides, the CDR3 is TGCGCCAGCAGTGAAACTTCATACAATGAGCAGTTCTTC.

This clone showed up just once. The chain combines TRBV18 with TRBJ2-7; D is undetermined. This CDR3 is 14 amino acids long. Trimming cost V 3 bases and J 6 bases, with 15 bases left between them. Germline lookup yields CDR1 KGHSH and CDR2 LQKENI. Here the CDR3 reads CASSPAVRPGEQYF. CDR3 coding DNA: TGTGCCAGCTCACCCGCGGTACGTCCGGGCGAGCAGTACTTC. The full variable domain, rest sourced from reference TRBV18 and TRBJ2-7, is NAGVMQNPRHLVRRRGQEARLRCSPMKGHSHVYWYRQLPEEGLKFMVYLQKENIIDESGMPKERFSAEFPKEGPSILRIQQVVRGDSAAYFCASSPAVRPGEQYFGPGTRLTVT.

The V and J genes are TRBV6-5 and TRBJ2-2, with 7 bases identical to TRBD1. Germline loops: CDR1 MNHEY, CDR2 SVGAGI. The CDR3 runs 15 residues. V shed 6 bases and J 1 base; nucleotides not matched to a gene: 5. This chain's CDR3 is CASRLQGLNTGELFF. In nucleotides, the CDR3 is TGTGCCAGCAGACTACAGGGGTTGAACACCGGGGAGCTGTTTTTT.

This chain connects TRBV14 to TRBJ2-7; 9 bases agree with TRBD1. Looked up from germline, CDR1 is SGHDN and CDR2 is FVKESK. After removal of 8 bases from V and 4 bases from J, the junction contained 9 bases not matched to a gene. The CDR3 spans 14 residues. The CDR3 nucleotides are TGTGCCAGCGCAGGGACAGGGTCTTTTTACGAGCAGTACTTC. It is translated as CASAGTGSFYEQYF.

This chain links TRBV9 with TRBJ2-1, with 8 bases matching TRBD2. Germline assignment: CDR1 SGDLS and CDR2 YYNGEE. The CDR3 length is 17 residues. Unmatched junction bases numbered 15, after V lost 3 bases and J lost 7 bases. The CDR3, as DNA: TGTGCCAGCAGCGCCCTAAAGCGCTACCGGGAGGGGAATGAGCAGTTCTTC. Translated: CASSALKRYREGNEQFF.

The gene calls are TRBV6-5 and TRBJ2-3; possibly TRBD1 for D (5 bases). Trimming cost V 7 bases and J 0 bases, with 11 bases left between them. Germline CDR1 is MNHEY and CDR2 is SVGAGI. The CDR3 loop spans 14 amino acids. CDR3 sequence reads: CASNKGDSTDTQYF. CDR3 sequence (DNA): TGTGCCAGCAATAAAGGGGATAGCACAGATACGCAGTATTTT.

CDR3 loop: CASSGEPRVGYTF. CDR3 bases: TGTGCCAGCAGTGGGGAGCCCCGGGTTGGCTACACCTTC. The chain recombines TRBV2 with TRBJ1-2; D gene ambiguous. There are 13 residues in the CDR3. Germline-derived CDR1 and CDR2 are SNHLY and FYNNEI. V was clipped by 4 bases and J by 7 bases, with 13 bases between them.

This clone was recorded only once. The chain combines TRBV7-5 with TRBJ1-2; TRBD1 is the table's D call and was not checked against the DNA. TRBV7-5 corresponds to a pseudogene. CDR3 size: 15 residues. CDR3: CVRSSGTGIRYGYTF. The CDR3 DNA follows: TGTGTCAGAAGCTCAGGGACAGGGATTCGGTATGGCTACACCTTC.

The chain is built from TRBV29-1 and TRBJ1-1, with 7 bases identical to TRBD1. Germline V gene sequence: CDR1 SQVTM, CDR2 ANQGSEA. After removal of 6 bases from V and 0 bases from J, the junction contained 4 bases not matched to a gene. The CDR3 is made up of 13 amino acids. The CDR3 is CSVQGLMNTEAFF. CDR3 bases: TGCAGCGTACAGGGGCTTATGAACACTGAAGCTTTCTTT.

This clone was seen a few times. The chain couples TRBV2 to TRBJ2-3; 9 bases are shared with TRBD1. The CDR3 is made up of 17 amino acids. The junction had 5 bases not matched to a gene; V was cut back by 0 bases and J by 1 base. Germline lookup yields CDR1 SNHLY and CDR2 FYNNEI. CDR3 residues: CASSEAARTGGTDTQYF. In DNA, the CDR3 is TGTGCCAGCAGTGAAGCGGCCCGGACAGGGGGCACAGATACGCAGTATTTT.

The V call is TRBV15, the J call TRBJ1-3, with D unclear. V gave up 0 bases and J gave up 4 bases, with 22 bases separating them. The CDR3 length is 19 residues. Germline CDR1 is LNHNV and CDR2 is YYDKDF (reference sequence). Written as DNA, the CDR3 is TGTGCCACCAGCAGAGATCTAGGGAGTTCAGCGCGACTCGGAAACACCATATATTTT. Protein sequence: CATSRDLGSSARLGNTIYF.

The chain employs TRBV6-5 and TRBJ2-5; tentative D call: TRBD2 (7 bases). Germline values: CDR1 MNHEY, CDR2 SVGAGI. Trimming shortened V by 8 bases and J by 4 bases, and 17 bases separated the two germline ends. The CDR3 loop spans 14 amino acids. CDR3 bases: TGTGCCAGCGGGGGCGCGGGAGTAAGAGAGACCCAGTACTTC. Encoded protein: CASGGAGVRETQYF.

The CDR3 region is CSARTGGKAFF. In DNA form, the CDR3 reads TGCAGTGCTAGAACAGGGGGTAAAGCTTTCTTT. This chain uses TRBV20-1 with TRBJ1-1; 8 nucleotides line up with TRBD1. Germline trimming cut 2 bases from V and 9 bases from J; bases unmatched to any gene: 2. This CDR3 is built from 11 residues. Per germline, CDR1 DFQATT and CDR2 SNEGSKA (reference sequence).

The V gene is TRBV5-1, the J gene TRBJ1-5; maybe TRBD1 (6 bases). Looked up from germline, CDR1 is SGHRS and CDR2 is YFSETQ. The CDR3 is 15 amino acids. V gave up 5 bases and J gave up 7 bases, with 19 bases separating them. DNA of the CDR3: TGCGCCAGCAGACCCCCGGGGGGCGAGGGACAGCCCCAGCATTTT. Its translation: CASRPPGGEGQPQHF.

This chain joins TRBV6-5 and TRBJ1-1; D possibly corresponds to TRBD1 (6 bases). This CDR3 region has 14 residues. V was pared by 10 bases and J by 7 bases, with 22 bases between. Germline V CDR1 and CDR2: MNHEY, SVGAGI. The CDR3 DNA reads as TGTGCCACCCTGTTGAGGGGGAGACGGGGTGAAGCTTTCTTT. Translation gives CATLLRGRRGEAFF.

This clone has a count of ten or more. In DNA form, the CDR3 reads TGCAGCGTTTTCTCATACAGCATTAATTCACCCCTCCACTTT. Amino acid sequence: CSVFSYSINSPLHF. The genes are TRBV29-1 and TRBJ1-6; unclear D gene. V was trimmed by 5 bases and J by 6 bases, leaving 14 bases between them. The CDR3 extends over 14 amino acids. Germline V gene sequence: CDR1 SQVTM, CDR2 ANQGSEA.

The V call is TRBV27, the J call TRBJ2-7; 15 bases map to TRBD2. With V trimmed by 6 bases and J by 10 bases, 10 bases remained unmatched. Germline loops: CDR1 MNHEY, CDR2 SMNVEV (reference sequence). The CDR3 sequence is 15 residues long. The CDR3 bases are TGTGCCAGCAGGGGTCCGGGACTAGCGGGAGGAGAACAGTACTTC. It specifies CASRGPGLAGGEQYF.

This chain uses TRBV5-1 with TRBJ2-1, with 7 nucleotides matching TRBD2. This CDR3 is built from 15 residues. The ends lost 1 base at V and 1 base at J; junction bases unmatched: 2. Germline V lookup: CDR1 SGHRS, CDR2 YFSETQ. CDR3 bases: TGCGCCAGCAGCTTGACGGGGGGTTCCTACAATGAGCAGTTCTTC. As protein: CASSLTGGSYNEQFF.

This sequence joins TRBV24-1 and TRBJ2-1; maybe TRBD1 (7 bases). CDR3 length equals 15 residues. V shed 5 bases and J shed 9 bases, with 19 bases lying between them. Germline CDR1 reads KGHDR; CDR2 reads SFDVKD. In DNA, the CDR3 is TGTGCCACCAGTGGTAGGGGGCGGGGCGTCAGTGAGCAGTTCTTC. Translation: CATSGRGRGVSEQFF.

J is TRBJ2-3 and V is TRBV29-1; 7 bases map to TRBD1. J was trimmed by 6 bases and V by 4 bases; bases with no gene match: 13. CDR3 size: 15 residues. Germline CDR1 SQVTM, CDR2 ANQGSEA. CDR3 in amino acids: CSVGGRTGVWDTQYF. The CDR3, as DNA: TGCAGCGTTGGGGGCCGTACAGGGGTGTGGGATACGCAGTATTTT.

J is TRBJ2-1 and V is TRBV7-9, with D possibly matching TRBD2 (6 bases). Germline V gene sequence: CDR1 SEHNR, CDR2 FQNEAQ (reference sequence). The CDR3 totals 16 residues. Trimming took off 1 base at V and 8 bases at J, with 18 bases between the two ends. The CDR3 loop is CASSLGLRGAGDEQFF. The CDR3 nucleotides are TGTGCCAGCAGCTTAGGATTGCGGGGAGCCGGGGATGAGCAGTTCTTC.

The chain links TRBV5-1 to TRBJ1-1, with 10 bases lining up with TRBD1. Germline V gene sequence: CDR1 SGHRS, CDR2 YFSETQ. The CDR3 covers 16 residues. The V and J ends lost 2 bases and 4 bases, in that order; junction bases with no gene match: 8. This chain's CDR3 is CASSFSPGTGVTEAFF. In DNA, the CDR3 is TGCGCCAGCAGCTTTTCACCCGGGACAGGGGTCACTGAAGCTTTCTTT.

A few counts support this clone. The V call is TRBV27, the J call TRBJ2-5; 8 bases map to TRBD2. CDR1 MNHEY and CDR2 SMNVEV come from the germline V gene (reference sequence). The CDR3 runs 18 residues. The V gene end was trimmed by 4 bases and the J gene end by 4 bases; junction bases not matched to a gene: 17. CDR3 nucleotide sequence: TGTGCCAGCAGTTCGGTCAGCCCCAGGGCGGGAGGCGTAGAGACCCAGTACTTC. Protein product: CASSSVSPRAGGVETQYF.

The chain has TRBV20-1 and TRBJ1-2; D is unresolved. Germline assignment: CDR1 DFQATT and CDR2 SNEGSKA (reference sequence). The CDR3 covers 11 residues. V dropped 3 bases and J dropped 8 bases, with 10 bases sitting between them. The CDR3 loop reads CSASSQNGYTF. The CDR3 coding sequence is TGCAGTGCTAGCAGTCAAAACGGCTACACCTTC.

This clone was seen only a few times. The chain links TRBV19 to TRBJ1-5, with 9 positions matching TRBD1. Germline trimming cut 3 bases from V and 1 base from J; bases unmatched to any gene: 16. The CDR3 runs 20 residues. Germline lookup yields CDR1 LNHDA and CDR2 SQIVND (reference sequence). The CDR3 here is CASSMDGDRDFVMSNQPQHF. The CDR3 nucleotides read TGTGCCAGTAGTATGGACGGGGACAGGGATTTCGTGATGAGCAATCAGCCCCAGCATTTT.

The chain employs TRBV5-8 and TRBJ1-5, with 7 bases lining up with TRBD1. The CDR3 is made up of 16 amino acids. The ends lost 4 bases at V and 2 bases at J; junction bases unmatched: 9. The germline V gene has CDR1 SGHTS and CDR2 YDEGEE. The DNA of the CDR3 is TGTGCCAGCAGCCACCGGACAGGAACTGGCAATCAGCCCCAGCATTTT. It is translated as CASSHRTGTGNQPQHF. Full variable domain (rest looked up from reference TRBV5-8 and TRBJ1-5): EAGVTQSPTHLIKTRGQQATLRCSPISGHTSVYWYQQALGLGLQFLLWYDEGEERNRGNFPPRFSGRQFPNYSSELNVNALELEDSALYLCASSHRTGTGNQPQHFGDGTRLSIL.

This clone was seen just once. The chain combines TRBV3-1 (or the pseudogene TRBV3-2) with TRBJ2-7; TRBD1 matches 9 bases. The germline V gene has CDR1 LGHDT and CDR2 YNNKEL (reference sequence). The CDR3 sequence is 12 residues long. With 3 bases clipped from V and 12 bases from J, the junction kept 6 bases outside the gene matches. The CDR3 DNA reads TGTGCCAGCAGCCAGGGACAGGGCTGGCGGTACTTC. Its protein product is CASSQGQGWRYF.

This clone was counted ten times or more. CDR3 bases: TGTGCCAGCAGTGAAGCGACTAGCGGGTCAGATACGCAGTATTTT. Residues: CASSEATSGSDTQYF. The chain carries TRBV6-1 and TRBJ2-3; TRBD2 matches 10 bases. Germline values: CDR1 MNHNS, CDR2 SASEGT. The CDR3 spans 15 residues. J gave up 4 bases and V 0 bases, and 1 base lay outside the gene matches.

This clone was seen only a few times. V is TRBV25-1 and J is TRBJ1-1, with D maybe TRBD1 (5 bases). The ends were cut back, 5 bases at V and 0 bases at J, with 13 bases in the middle. The CDR3 is 15 residues long. CDR1 MGHDK and CDR2 SYGVNS come from the germline V gene. The DNA for the CDR3 is TGTGCCAGCAGTCGAATGGCAGGGTTGAACACTGAAGCTTTCTTT. Translation: CASSRMAGLNTEAFF.